This T cell receptor (beta chain) comes out of a study of response to subunit inactivated influenza vaccine. Regarding the study as a whole: With each seasonal influenza vaccination, the authors suggested, few new T cells are recruited.

This clonotype was seen a few times. Its target is unknown. Trimming pared 8 bases from V and 5 bases from J, leaving 12 bases between. CDR3 length: 13 amino acids. Germline values: CDR1 MDHEN, CDR2 SYDVKM. TCRdb passed the RT-PCR reads through MiXCR, listing each CDR3 protein once. The table lists hundreds of thousands of distinct CDR3 sequences, 18% of them singletons. The sequences come from PBMCs from blood, collected roughly 5 days after vaccination. This chain joins TRBV28 and TRBJ2-2, with a tentative D call TRBD1 (5 bases). The TCR comes from a man aged 45-65 years who received an inactivated influenza vaccine. The CDR3, as DNA: TGTGCCAGCGGCAGGGTCAGGACCGGGGAGCTGTTTTTT. It codes for CASGRVRTGELFF.